This T cell receptor (beta chain) was documented in a study of blood T cell repertoires in COVID-19. This CDR3 comprises 12 residues. Germline V gene lookup returns CDR1 MNHEY and CDR2 SMNVEV (reference sequence). Trimming stripped 3 bases from V and 4 bases from J, with 6 bases between. This clone was observed a handful of times. Other DNA sequences within the sample encode an identical CDR3. Assay: immunoSEQ multiplex PCR; the TCRdb copy retains only in-frame clones and omits some. The table shows fewer than 400,000 clones, with 85% to 90% occurring only once. This chain connects TRBV27 to TRBJ1-2; D call uncertain. This clonotype was obtained from a human donor in a cohort sampled during active COVID-19. Sequencing was done on a sample of peripheral blood. CDR3 sequence: CASSFTGYGYTF. The CDR3 region has the DNA TGTGCCAGCAGTTTCACGGGCTATGGCTACACCTTC.